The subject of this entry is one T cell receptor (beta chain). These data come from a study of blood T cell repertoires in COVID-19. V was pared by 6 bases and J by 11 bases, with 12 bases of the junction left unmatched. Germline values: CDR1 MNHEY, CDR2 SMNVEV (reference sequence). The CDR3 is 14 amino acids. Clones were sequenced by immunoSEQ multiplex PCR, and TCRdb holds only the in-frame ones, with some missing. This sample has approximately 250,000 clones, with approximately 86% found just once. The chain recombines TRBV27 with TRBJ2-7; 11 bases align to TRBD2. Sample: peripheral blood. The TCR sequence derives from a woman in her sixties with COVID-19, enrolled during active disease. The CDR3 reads CASRLAGGPLKEYF. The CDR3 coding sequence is TGTGCCAGCAGATTAGCGGGAGGGCCGCTTAAGGAGTACTTC.